This paragraph covers one T cell receptor (beta chain) sequence. Its antigen is as yet unknown. Assay used: immunoSEQ multiplex PCR; TCRdb lists only in-frame clones, some missing. Of about 70,000 clones listed, about 86% are singletons. The data belong to a study of OX40 agonist ivuxolimab in advanced cancers. Study results and caveats: Researchers report that CD8+ T cells had, on average, more expanded clones than CD4+. Partial responders treated at 0.1-3.0 mg/kg exhibited clonal expansion among the lowest measured.

The V gene's germline CDR1 is SGDLS and CDR2 YYNGEE. J was trimmed by 4 bases and V by 4 bases; bases with no gene match: 9. This CDR3 contains 15 residues. The sequence was collected from an adult with an advanced solid tumor such as melanoma, head and neck, liver or kidney cancer. The chain is built from TRBV9 and TRBJ2-3; 7 nucleotides match TRBD2. The sequencing used CD4+ or CD8+ T cells sorted from blood, collected in a trial of the OX40 agonist ivuxolimab. The CDR3 DNA is TGTGCCAGCAGCCCCATGGGGGGGGGTGCAGATACGCAGTATTTT. As protein: CASSPMGGGADTQYF.